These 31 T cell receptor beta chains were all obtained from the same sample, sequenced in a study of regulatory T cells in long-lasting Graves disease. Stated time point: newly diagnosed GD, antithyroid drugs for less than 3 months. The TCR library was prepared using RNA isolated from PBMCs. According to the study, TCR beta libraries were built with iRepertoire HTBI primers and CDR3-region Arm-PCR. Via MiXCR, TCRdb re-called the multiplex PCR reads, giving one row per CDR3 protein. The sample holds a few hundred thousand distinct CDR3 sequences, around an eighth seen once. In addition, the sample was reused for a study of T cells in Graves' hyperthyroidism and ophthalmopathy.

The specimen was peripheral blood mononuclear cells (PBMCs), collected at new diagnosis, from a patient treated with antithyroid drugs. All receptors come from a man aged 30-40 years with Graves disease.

CDR3 coding DNA: TGTGCCAGCAGTCCGATGACGGAACCATACGAGCAGTACTTC. Protein product: CASSPMTEPYEQYF. The chain carries TRBV5-4 and TRBJ2-7; D is ambiguous. This CDR3 contains 14 residues. Germline V CDR1 and CDR2: SGHNT, YYREEE (reference sequence). V was shortened by 5 bases and J by 4 bases, with 16 bases between the two germline ends.

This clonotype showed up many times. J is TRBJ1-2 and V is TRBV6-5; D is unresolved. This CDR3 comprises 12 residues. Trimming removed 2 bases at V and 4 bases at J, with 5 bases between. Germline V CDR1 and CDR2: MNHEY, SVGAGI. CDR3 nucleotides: TGTGCCAGCAGTTACGACGGCTATGGCTACACCTTC. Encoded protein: CASSYDGYGYTF.

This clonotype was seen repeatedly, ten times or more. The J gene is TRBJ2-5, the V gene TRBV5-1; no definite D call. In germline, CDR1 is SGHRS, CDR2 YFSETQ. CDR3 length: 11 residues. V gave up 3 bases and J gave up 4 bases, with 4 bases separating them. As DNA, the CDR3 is TGCGCCAGCAGCTACCGAGAGACCCAGTACTTC. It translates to CASSYRETQYF.

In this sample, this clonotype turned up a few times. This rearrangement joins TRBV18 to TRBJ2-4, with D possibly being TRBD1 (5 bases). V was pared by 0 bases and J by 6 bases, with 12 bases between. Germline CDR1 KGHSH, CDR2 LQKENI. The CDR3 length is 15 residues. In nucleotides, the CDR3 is TGTGCCAGCTCACCACCGGGGCGGACGGGAAACATTCAGTACTTC. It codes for CASSPPGRTGNIQYF.

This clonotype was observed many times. The CDR3 sequence is CASNIGAQPQHF. CDR3 in DNA: TGTGCCAGCAACATCGGGGCCCAGCCCCAGCATTTT. The chain uses TRBV28 and TRBJ1-5; D may be TRBD1 (5 bases). The CDR3 is 12 residues long. The germline gives CDR1 MDHEN, CDR2 SYDVKM. V was pared by 7 bases and J by 7 bases, with 11 bases between.

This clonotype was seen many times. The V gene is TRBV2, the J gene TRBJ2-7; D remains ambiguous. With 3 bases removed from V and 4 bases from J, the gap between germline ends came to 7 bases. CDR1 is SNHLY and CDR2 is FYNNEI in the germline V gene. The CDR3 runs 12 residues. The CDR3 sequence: CASSDHPYEQYF. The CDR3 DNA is TGTGCCAGCAGTGACCATCCGTACGAGCAGTACTTC.

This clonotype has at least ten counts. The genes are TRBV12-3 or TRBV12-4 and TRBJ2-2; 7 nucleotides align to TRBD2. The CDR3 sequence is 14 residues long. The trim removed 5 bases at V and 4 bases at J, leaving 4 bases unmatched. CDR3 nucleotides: TGTGCCAGCAGTCGGGGGGTGGTCACCGGGGAGCTGTTTTTT. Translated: CASSRGVVTGELFF.

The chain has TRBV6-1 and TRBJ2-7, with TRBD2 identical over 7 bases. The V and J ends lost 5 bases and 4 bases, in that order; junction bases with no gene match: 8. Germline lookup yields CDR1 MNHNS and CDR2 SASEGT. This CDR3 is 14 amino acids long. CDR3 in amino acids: CASSPGLVGYEQYF. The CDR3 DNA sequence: TGTGCCAGCAGTCCAGGACTAGTAGGTTACGAGCAGTACTTC.

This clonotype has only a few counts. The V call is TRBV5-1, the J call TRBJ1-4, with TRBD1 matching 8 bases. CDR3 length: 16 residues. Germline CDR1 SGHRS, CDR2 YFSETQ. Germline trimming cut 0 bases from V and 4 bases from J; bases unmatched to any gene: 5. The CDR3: CASSLELGQVNEKLFF. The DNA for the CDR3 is TGCGCCAGCAGCTTGGAATTGGGACAGGTTAATGAAAAACTGTTTTTT.

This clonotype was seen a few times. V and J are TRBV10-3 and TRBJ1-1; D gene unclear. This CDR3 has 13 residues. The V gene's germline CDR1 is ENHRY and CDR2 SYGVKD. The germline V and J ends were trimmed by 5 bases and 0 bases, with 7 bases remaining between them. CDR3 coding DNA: TGTGCCATCAGTTCGGACGTGAACACTGAAGCTTTCTTT. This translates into CAISSDVNTEAFF.

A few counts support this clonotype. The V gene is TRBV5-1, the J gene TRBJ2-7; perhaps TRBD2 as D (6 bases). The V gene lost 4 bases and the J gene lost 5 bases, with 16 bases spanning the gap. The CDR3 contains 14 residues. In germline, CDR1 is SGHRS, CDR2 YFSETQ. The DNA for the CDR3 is TGCGCCAGCAGCCCCGGGGAGGCGCGGGACGAGCAGTACTTC. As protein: CASSPGEARDEQYF.

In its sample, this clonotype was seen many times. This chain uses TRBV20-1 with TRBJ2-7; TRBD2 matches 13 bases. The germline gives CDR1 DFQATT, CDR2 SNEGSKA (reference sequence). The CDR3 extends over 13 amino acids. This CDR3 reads CSARTSGRYEQYF. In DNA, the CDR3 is TGCAGCGCACGGACTAGCGGGAGATACGAGCAGTACTTC.

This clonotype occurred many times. The CDR3 coding sequence is TGTGCCAGCCGGACAGGGGATCAAACCGGGGAGCTGTTTTTT. Its translation is CASRTGDQTGELFF. The genes are TRBV2 and TRBJ2-2; 9 nucleotides align to TRBD1. Germline assignment: CDR1 SNHLY and CDR2 FYNNEI. V gave up 8 bases and J gave up 5 bases; unmatched junction bases: 6. The CDR3 is made up of 14 amino acids.

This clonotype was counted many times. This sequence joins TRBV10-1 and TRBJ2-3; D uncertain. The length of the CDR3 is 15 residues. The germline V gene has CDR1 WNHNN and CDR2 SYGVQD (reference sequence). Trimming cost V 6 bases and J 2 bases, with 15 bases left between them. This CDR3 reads CASSVGDSDTDTQYF. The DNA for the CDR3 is TGCGCCAGCAGCGTTGGAGACTCCGACACAGATACGCAGTATTTT.

For the CDR3, the DNA is TGTGCCAGCAGCTTGGTGCGGGCCTACTACGAGCAGTACTTC. It translates to CASSLVRAYYEQYF. The chain couples TRBV5-5 to TRBJ2-7; TRBD2 might be the D (5 bases). V gave up 0 bases and J gave up 3 bases, with 10 bases separating them. The germline V gene has CDR1 SGHKS and CDR2 YYEKEE (reference sequence). This CDR3 has 14 amino acids.

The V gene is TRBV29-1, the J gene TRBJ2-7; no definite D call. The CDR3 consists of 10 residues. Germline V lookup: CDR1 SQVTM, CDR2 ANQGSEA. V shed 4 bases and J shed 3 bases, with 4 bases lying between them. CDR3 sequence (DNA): TGCAGCGTTGTAGTCTACGAGCAGTACTTC. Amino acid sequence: CSVVVYEQYF.

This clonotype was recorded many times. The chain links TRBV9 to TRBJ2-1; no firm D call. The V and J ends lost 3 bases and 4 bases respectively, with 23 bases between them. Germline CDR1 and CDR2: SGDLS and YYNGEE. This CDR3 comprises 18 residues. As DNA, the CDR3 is TGTGCCAGCAGCGGCATCTTTGCTAGTTCAGCTCGGTACAATGAGCAGTTCTTC. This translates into CASSGIFASSARYNEQFF.

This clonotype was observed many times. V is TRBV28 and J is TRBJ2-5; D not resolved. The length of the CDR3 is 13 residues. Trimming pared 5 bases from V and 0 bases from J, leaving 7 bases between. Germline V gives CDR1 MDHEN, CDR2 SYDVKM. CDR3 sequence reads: CASSGPYQETQYF. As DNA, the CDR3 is TGTGCCAGCAGTGGGCCTTACCAAGAGACCCAGTACTTC.

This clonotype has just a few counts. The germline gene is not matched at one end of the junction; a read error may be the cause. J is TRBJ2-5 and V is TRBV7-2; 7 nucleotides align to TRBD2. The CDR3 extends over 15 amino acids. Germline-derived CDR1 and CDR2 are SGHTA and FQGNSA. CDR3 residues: CASSPRTSPVETQHF. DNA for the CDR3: TGTGCCAGCAGCCCCCGGACTAGTCCGGTAGAGACCCAGCACTTC.

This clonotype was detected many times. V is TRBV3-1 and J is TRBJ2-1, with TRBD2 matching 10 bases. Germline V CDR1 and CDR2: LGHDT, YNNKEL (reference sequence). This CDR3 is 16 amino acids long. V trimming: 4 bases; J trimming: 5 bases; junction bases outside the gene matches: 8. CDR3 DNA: TGTGCCAGCAGCCGTCTTTTAGCGGGAGGCCACAATGAGCAGTTCTTC. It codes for CASSRLLAGGHNEQFF.

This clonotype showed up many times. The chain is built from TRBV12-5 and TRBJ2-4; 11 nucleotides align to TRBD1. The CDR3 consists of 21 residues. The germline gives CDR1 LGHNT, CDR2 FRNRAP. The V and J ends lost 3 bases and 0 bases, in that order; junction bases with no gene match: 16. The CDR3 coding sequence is TGTGCTAGTGGTTTTTTGTCACCCCTCTGGGACAGGGGGATAGCCAAAAACATTCAGTACTTC. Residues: CASGFLSPLWDRGIAKNIQYF. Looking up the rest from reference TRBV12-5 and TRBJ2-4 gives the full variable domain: DARVTQTPRHKVTEMGQEVTMRCQPILGHNTVFWYRQTMMQGLELLAYFRNRAPLDDSGMPKDRFSAEMPDATLATLKIQPSEPRDSAVYFCASGFLSPLWDRGIAKNIQYFGAGTRLSVL.

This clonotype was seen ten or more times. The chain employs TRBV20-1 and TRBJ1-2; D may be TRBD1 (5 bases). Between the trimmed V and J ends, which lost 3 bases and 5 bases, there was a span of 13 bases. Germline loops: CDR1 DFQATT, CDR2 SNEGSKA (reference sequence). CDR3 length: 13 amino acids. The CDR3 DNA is TGCAGTGCTAGGACCCCTAAGGGGTATGGCTACACCTTC. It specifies CSARTPKGYGYTF.

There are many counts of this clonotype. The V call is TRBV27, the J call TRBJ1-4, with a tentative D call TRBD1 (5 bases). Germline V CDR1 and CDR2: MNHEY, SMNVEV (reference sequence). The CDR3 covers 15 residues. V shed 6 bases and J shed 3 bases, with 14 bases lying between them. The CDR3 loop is CASSRDLTANEKLFF. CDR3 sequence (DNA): TGTGCCAGCAGCCGGGACTTAACGGCTAATGAAAAACTGTTTTTT.

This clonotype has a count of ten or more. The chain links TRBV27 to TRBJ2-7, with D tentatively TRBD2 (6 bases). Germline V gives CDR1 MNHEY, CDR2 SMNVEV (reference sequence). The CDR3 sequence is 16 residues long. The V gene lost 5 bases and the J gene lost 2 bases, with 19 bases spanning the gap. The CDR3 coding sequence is TGTGCCAGCAGTACCTACACCCTAGCGCATCCCTACGAGCAGTACTTC. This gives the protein CASSTYTLAHPYEQYF.

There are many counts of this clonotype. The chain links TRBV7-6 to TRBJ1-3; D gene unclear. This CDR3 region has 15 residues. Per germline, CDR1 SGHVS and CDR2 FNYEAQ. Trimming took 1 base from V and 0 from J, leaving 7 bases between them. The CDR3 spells CASSLEGSSGNTIYF. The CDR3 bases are TGTGCCAGCAGCTTAGAAGGCAGCTCTGGAAACACCATATATTTT.

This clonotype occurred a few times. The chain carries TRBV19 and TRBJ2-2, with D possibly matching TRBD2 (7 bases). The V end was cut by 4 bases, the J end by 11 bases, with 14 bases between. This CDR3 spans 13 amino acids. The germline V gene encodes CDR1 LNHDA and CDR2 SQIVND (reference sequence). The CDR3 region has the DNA TGTGCCAGTAGTACTAGAGGGGGGGATGAGCTGTTTTTT. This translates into CASSTRGGDELFF.

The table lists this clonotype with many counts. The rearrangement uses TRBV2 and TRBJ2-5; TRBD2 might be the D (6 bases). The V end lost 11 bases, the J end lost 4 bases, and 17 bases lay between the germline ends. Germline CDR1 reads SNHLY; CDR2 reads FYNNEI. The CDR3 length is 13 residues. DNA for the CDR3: TGTGCCCACACGGGACTTCTGGGAGAGACCCAGTACTTC. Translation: CAHTGLLGETQYF. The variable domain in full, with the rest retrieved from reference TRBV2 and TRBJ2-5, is EPEVTQTPSHQVTQMGQEVILRCVPISNHLYFYWYRQILGQKVEFLVSFYNNEISEKSEIFDDQFSVERPDGSNFTLKIRSTKLEDSAMYFCAHTGLLGETQYFGPGTRLLVL.

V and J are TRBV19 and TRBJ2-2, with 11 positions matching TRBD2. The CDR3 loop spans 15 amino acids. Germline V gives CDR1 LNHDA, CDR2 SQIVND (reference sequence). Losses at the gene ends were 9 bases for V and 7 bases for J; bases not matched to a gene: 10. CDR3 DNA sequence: TGTGCCAGCCGAAATAGCGGGAGGGCCTTCGGGGAGCTGTTTTTT. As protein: CASRNSGRAFGELFF.

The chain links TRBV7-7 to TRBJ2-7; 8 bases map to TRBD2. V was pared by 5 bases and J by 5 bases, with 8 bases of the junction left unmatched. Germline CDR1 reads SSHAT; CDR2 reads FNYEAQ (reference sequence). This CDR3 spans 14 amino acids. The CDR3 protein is CASSQRELGHEQYF. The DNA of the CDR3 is TGTGCCAGCAGCCAGCGGGAGCTCGGCCACGAGCAGTACTTC.

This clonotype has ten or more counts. DNA of the CDR3: TGCGCCAGCAGCCTGGGGACCCCCGGGTGGAATGAGCAGTTCTTC. It codes for CASSLGTPGWNEQFF. The chain recombines TRBV5-1 with TRBJ2-1; D could derive from TRBD1 or TRBD2 (5 bases each). Germline V gene data show CDR1 as SGHRS and CDR2 as YFSETQ. This CDR3 is built from 15 residues. The V and J ends lost 4 bases and 7 bases respectively, with 18 bases between them. The complete variable domain, with remaining parts taken from reference TRBV5-1 and TRBJ2-1, reads KAGVTQTPRYLIKTRGQQVTLSCSPISGHRSVSWYQQTPGQGLQFLFEYFSETQRNKGNFPGRFSGRQFSNSRSEMNVSTLELGDSALYLCASSLGTPGWNEQFFGPGTRLTVL.

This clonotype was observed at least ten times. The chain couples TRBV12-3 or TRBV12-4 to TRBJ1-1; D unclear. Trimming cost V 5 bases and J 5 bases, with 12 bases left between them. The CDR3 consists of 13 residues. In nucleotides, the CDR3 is TGTGCCAGCAGTCAAACGAGAGGAACTGAAGCTTTCTTT. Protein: CASSQTRGTEAFF.